This T cell receptor (beta chain) was sequenced during a study of T cells in Graves' hyperthyroidism and ophthalmopathy. RNA transcripts provided the source from which TCR beta CDR3 regions were amplified. The TCR CDR3 first-round RT-PCR relied on the HTBI primer set. TCRdb fed the multiplex PCR reads into MiXCR, producing one record per CDR3 protein. The sample comprises a few hundred thousand distinct CDR3 sequences, approximately 14% of which are singletons, and less than 6.5% rests with the top ten. Study-wide points: Classification by a 13 V-J model distinguished ophthalmopathy from stable hyperthyroidism.

This clonotype was counted ten times or more. Its target is not known. Trimming took 3 bases from V and 6 from J; bases not matched to a gene: 7. CDR3 length: 15 amino acids. CDR1 and CDR2 (germline): MNHEY, SMNVEV (reference sequence). This clonotype was obtained from a woman under 30 with Graves' hyperthyroidism. Sequencing was performed on blood. The rearrangement uses TRBV27 and TRBJ2-4, with 8 bases matching TRBD1. The CDR3 DNA reads TGTGCCAGCAGTTTGCGGACAGGGTTTGGAAACATTCAGTACTTC. Protein product: CASSLRTGFGNIQYF.